Listed here are 23 T cell receptor beta chains from one sample, sequenced in a study of blood T cell repertoires in COVID-19. Only in-frame clones appear in the TCRdb table, and some are missing; sequencing was by immunoSEQ multiplex PCR. The data contain about 55,000 clones, roughly 86% of them singletons. Sequencing used peripheral blood. All receptors derive from a man aged 35 to 55 with COVID-19, enrolled during active disease.

The rearrangement links TRBV19 to TRBJ2-3, with D tentatively TRBD2 (6 bases). The germline V and J ends were trimmed by 6 bases and 2 bases, with 12 bases remaining between them. CDR1 and CDR2 from the germline V gene are LNHDA and SQIVND (reference sequence). This CDR3 is 14 amino acids long. Here the CDR3 reads CASRKAGPTDTQYF. Here the CDR3 DNA reads TGTGCCAGTAGGAAGGCGGGACCCACAGATACGCAGTATTTT.

The chain's CDR3 is CASTQRSPYF. CDR3 in DNA: TGTGCCAGCACCCAGCGTTCGCCGTATTTT. This chain joins TRBV27 and TRBJ2-3; no definite D call. V was pared by 7 bases and J by 14 bases, with 13 bases between. This CDR3 has 10 amino acids. The germline V gene has CDR1 MNHEY and CDR2 SMNVEV (reference sequence).

The chain carries TRBV12-3 or TRBV12-4 and TRBJ2-3; D unclear. The CDR3 spans 12 residues. Trimming removed 8 bases at V and 5 bases at J, with 11 bases between. CDR3 nucleotide sequence: TGTGCCAGCCTTATTAACAGAGATACGCAGTATTTT. This sequence encodes CASLINRDTQYF.

The V and J genes are TRBV18 and TRBJ2-7, with 12 bases lining up with TRBD1. The CDR3 extends over 15 amino acids. J gave up 6 bases and V 3 bases, and 6 bases lay outside the gene matches. Germline CDR1 reads KGHSH; CDR2 reads LQKENI. The CDR3 bases are TGTGCCAGCTCACCGATGGGACAGGGGGCGTCCGAGCAGTACTTC. Protein sequence: CASSPMGQGASEQYF.

The gene calls are TRBV29-1 and TRBJ1-1; possible D gene TRBD1, 5 bases. V shed 3 bases and J shed 7 bases, with 12 bases lying between them. This CDR3 has 12 amino acids. Germline V gene sequence: CDR1 SQVTM, CDR2 ANQGSEA. The chain's CDR3 is CSVETDTFEAFF. The CDR3 DNA follows: TGCAGCGTTGAGACAGACACTTTTGAAGCTTTCTTT.

This chain links TRBV5-1 with TRBJ1-6; D not resolved. The CDR3 consists of 15 residues. V was cut by 4 bases and J by 9 bases, with 17 bases left in between. Germline CDR1 SGHRS, CDR2 YFSETQ. The CDR3 loop reads CASSLENTYGSPLHF. CDR3 nucleotide sequence: TGCGCCAGCAGCCTAGAAAATACTTACGGTTCACCCCTCCACTTT.

The chain combines TRBV13 with TRBJ1-2; 7 positions agree with TRBD1. The CDR3 covers 13 residues. Trimming took 5 bases from V and 2 from J; bases not matched to a gene: 2. CDR1 and CDR2 from the germline V gene are PRHDT and FYEKMQ (reference sequence). The chain's CDR3 is CASSQQGNYGYTF. DNA of the CDR3: TGTGCCAGCAGCCAACAGGGGAACTATGGCTACACCTTC. The whole variable domain, remainder taken from reference TRBV13 and TRBJ1-2, is AAGVIQSPRHLIKEKRETATLKCYPIPRHDTVYWYQQGPGQDPQFLISFYEKMQSDKGSIPDRFSAQQFSDYHSELNMSSLELGDSALYFCASSQQGNYGYTFGSGTRLTVV.

Remarks on this clone: This sample includes further DNA sequences coding for the same CDR3. CDR3 in amino acids: CASSGSGSKETQYF. The CDR3 coding sequence is TGTGCCAGCAGCGGTAGCGGATCAAAAGAGACCCAGTACTTC. V is TRBV7-9 and J is TRBJ2-5; tentatively, D is TRBD2 (6 bases). The CDR3 runs to 14 residues. V was shortened by 5 bases and J by 3 bases, with 13 bases between the two germline ends. Germline V gene sequence: CDR1 SEHNR, CDR2 FQNEAQ (reference sequence).

This chain connects TRBV2 to TRBJ2-5, with 10 bases fitting TRBD2. With 3 bases clipped from V and 5 bases from J, the junction kept 6 bases outside the gene matches. The germline CDR1 and CDR2 sequences are SNHLY and FYNNEI. This CDR3 has 15 amino acids. CDR3 sequence (DNA): TGTGCCAGCAGTGATGCTAGCGGGGGTTGGGAGACCCAGTACTTC. Its protein is CASSDASGGWETQYF.

The CDR3 nucleotides read TGTGCCAGTAGTCTCGACAGGGCCCCTGAAGCTTTCTTT. Its translation: CASSLDRAPEAFF. The gene calls are TRBV19 and TRBJ1-1; TRBD1 matches at 7 bases. From germline, CDR1 is LNHDA and CDR2 SQIVND (reference sequence). Trimming cost V 5 bases and J 6 bases; bases outside gene matches: 6. The CDR3 totals 13 residues.

The chain carries TRBV29-1 and TRBJ2-1, with TRBD2 matching 11 bases. The germline V gene has CDR1 SQVTM and CDR2 ANQGSEA. V trimming: 3 bases; J trimming: 7 bases; junction bases outside the gene matches: 8. This CDR3 contains 15 residues. CDR3 in amino acids: CSVDISGGAGNEQFF. DNA of the CDR3: TGCAGCGTTGATATTAGCGGGGGGGCCGGGAATGAGCAGTTCTTC.

V usage is TRBV5-6 and J usage is TRBJ2-3, with D unresolved. From germline, CDR1 is SGHDT and CDR2 YYEEEE. V dropped 3 bases and J dropped 4 bases, with 15 bases sitting between them. The CDR3 runs 15 residues. Here the CDR3 DNA reads TGTGCCAGCAGCTCCCCTAGTCGGAGCCCAGATACGCAGTATTTT. Amino acids: CASSSPSRSPDTQYF.

In this sample, this clone turned up a few times. The genes are TRBV27 and TRBJ2-3; 9 bases map to TRBD1. This CDR3 has 18 residues. J gave up 7 bases and V 3 bases, and 17 bases lay outside the gene matches. CDR1 MNHEY and CDR2 SMNVEV come from the germline V gene (reference sequence). The CDR3 nucleotides read TGTGCCAGCAGTTTGGTGGGACAACAGGGGGCGAAGGCATATACGCAGTATTTT. Residues: CASSLVGQQGAKAYTQYF.

The chain combines TRBV10-3 with TRBJ1-1, with 8 bases lining up with TRBD1. This CDR3 is 15 amino acids long. Germline V CDR1 and CDR2: ENHRY, SYGVKD. J lost 5 bases, V lost 1 base, and 6 bases had no gene match. The CDR3 region has the DNA TGTGCCATCAGTGAGTTAAGCACAGGGGGAACTGAAGCTTTCTTT. Amino acid sequence: CAISELSTGGTEAFF.

The chain carries TRBV5-4 and TRBJ2-1; 7 nucleotides agree with TRBD1. Trimming at V came to 0 bases and at J to 4 bases, leaving 4 bases not matched to a gene. The CDR3 length is 15 residues. Germline lookup yields CDR1 SGHNT and CDR2 YYREEE (reference sequence). This CDR3 reads CASSLGPGGYNEQFF. The CDR3 nucleotides are TGTGCCAGCAGCTTGGGGCCAGGGGGATACAATGAGCAGTTCTTC.

This chain's CDR3 is CASSVGDTNSGNTIYF. In DNA form, the CDR3 reads TGTGCCAGCAGCGTAGGGGACACCAACTCTGGAAACACCATATATTTT. The gene calls are TRBV9 and TRBJ1-3, with D possibly TRBD1 on 6 matching bases. CDR3 length: 16 residues. Trimming pared 0 bases from V and 0 bases from J, leaving 10 bases between. Germline lookup yields CDR1 SGDLS and CDR2 YYNGEE.

The chain has TRBV7-7 and TRBJ2-5; TRBD2 agrees at 7 bases. Trimming took 5 bases from V and 0 from J; bases not matched to a gene: 9. Germline values: CDR1 SSHAT, CDR2 FNYEAQ (reference sequence). The CDR3 covers 16 residues. The CDR3 coding sequence is TGTGCCAGCAGCACCCGACTAGCTGATTACCAAGAGACCCAGTACTTC. This translates into CASSTRLADYQETQYF.

This sequence joins TRBV28 and TRBJ1-5; no clear D gene. V was trimmed by 4 bases and J by 5 bases, leaving 3 bases between them. The CDR3 has 11 residues. Germline CDR1 reads MDHEN; CDR2 reads SYDVKM. The CDR3 DNA reads TGTGCCAGCAGTTCGGATCAGCCCCAGCATTTT. Translating gives CASSSDQPQHF.

This chain joins TRBV7-9 and TRBJ2-7; D unclear. V lost 5 bases and J 0 bases, leaving 11 bases between the germline ends. Germline V gene lookup returns CDR1 SEHNR and CDR2 FQNEAQ (reference sequence). The CDR3 runs 14 residues. DNA of the CDR3: TGTGCCAGCAGCGGTGCTGGAGACTCCTACGAGCAGTACTTC. It specifies CASSGAGDSYEQYF.

This chain uses TRBV5-5 with TRBJ2-7, with D unclear. V lost 0 bases to trimming and J lost 1 base, with 11 bases between them. The CDR3 has 15 amino acids. Germline CDR1 and CDR2: SGHKS and YYEKEE (reference sequence). The CDR3 nucleotides are TGTGCCAGCAGCTTGGCCGGGTTGGTTTCCTACGAGCAGTACTTC. Protein: CASSLAGLVSYEQYF. Complete variable domain (other parts from reference TRBV5-5 and TRBJ2-7): DAGVTQSPTHLIKTRGQQVTLRCSPISGHKSVSWYQQVLGQGPQFIFQYYEKEERGRGNFPDRFSARQFPNYSSELNVNALLLGDSALYLCASSLAGLVSYEQYFGPGTRLTVT.

This clone showed up just once. The J gene is TRBJ2-1, the V gene TRBV7-9; 10 positions agree with TRBD1. Germline CDR1 and CDR2: SEHNR and FQNEAQ (reference sequence). The CDR3 is 15 residues long. Trimming took 4 bases from V and 8 from J; bases not matched to a gene: 8. The CDR3 is CASSWNLDRGDEQFF. The CDR3, as DNA: TGTGCCAGCAGCTGGAACCTGGACAGGGGGGATGAGCAGTTCTTC. Complete variable domain (other parts from reference TRBV7-9 and TRBJ2-1): DTGVSQNPRHKITKRGQNVTFRCDPISEHNRLYWYRQTLGQGPEFLTYFQNEAQLEKSRLLSDRFSAERPKGSFSTLEIQRTEQGDSAMYLCASSWNLDRGDEQFFGPGTRLTVL.

The chain is built from TRBV7-9 and TRBJ1-1, with a possible D match to TRBD1 (5 bases). This CDR3 is built from 12 residues. Trimming removed 8 bases from V and 3 bases from J, with 10 bases in between. Looked up from germline, CDR1 is SEHNR and CDR2 is FQNEAQ (reference sequence). The CDR3 DNA sequence: TGTGCCAGCTCCTGGGGGGACACTGAAGCTTTCTTT. Encoded protein: CASSWGDTEAFF.

The V call is TRBV6-5, the J call TRBJ1-2; the D gene is possibly TRBD1 (6 bases). Germline CDR1 MNHEY, CDR2 SVGAGI. This CDR3 comprises 13 residues. V lost 8 bases, J lost 4 bases, and 14 bases lay in between. Here the CDR3 DNA reads TGTGCCAGCGTGGACAGAGCCCTCTATGGCTACACCTTC. Its translation: CASVDRALYGYTF.